This T cell receptor beta chain emerged from a study of blood T cells in healthy people across ages. A second roughly 6 to 11 cycle PCR used barcoded and J-beta primers. A 12-random-nucleotide template-switch adaptor tagged each cDNA molecule. Each CDR3 protein is one row after TCRdb ran MiXCR on the 5' RACE reads. The sample gives over a million distinct CDR3 sequences, 40% to 45% of which show up once; about 4% is in the top ten. This TCR came from a woman in her late teens or twenties in good health. Sequenced sample: blood.

The CDR3 DNA reads TGTGCCAGCAGTTTGTCAACCCCCGGATTTGCTTTCTTT. Translation: CASSLSTPGFAFF. V usage is TRBV27 and J usage is TRBJ1-1; D not resolved. CDR3 length: 13 amino acids. V dropped 3 bases and J dropped 11 bases, with 16 bases sitting between them. Per germline, CDR1 MNHEY and CDR2 SMNVEV (reference sequence).